The clone carrying this T cell receptor (beta chain) has only one observation. Starting material for RNA and DNA co-extraction consisted of about 17-30 mg of unsorted bulk tissue. Researchers generated TCR beta cDNA from around 510 ng of total RNA, relying on a constant-region primer. Library construction for TCR beta comprised three nested multiplex PCR rounds performed with slightly modified ARM-PCR. Amplification in the first two PCR rounds was performed using TRBV1-TRBV30 forward primers and a C-beta reverse primer for about 10 cycles each. A single record per CDR3 protein comes from TCRdb applying MiXCR to the multiplex PCR reads. The repertoire has roughly 190,000 distinct CDR3 sequences, roughly 80% of them found once; the top ten carry about a sixth. Trimming pared 5 bases from V and 11 bases from J, leaving 27 bases between. Germline V gene data show CDR1 as MDHEN and CDR2 as SYDVKM. This CDR3 contains 17 residues.

This specimen belongs to a study of tumor-infiltrating lymphocytes in primary liver carcinoma. Across the whole study: Sample counts of productive TCRbeta reads spanned roughly 3.5 to 7.5 million; these counts were similar across tissue types.

The clonotype originates from a man aged 35 to 55 with primary liver carcinoma and hepatitis B virus infection. The specimen was tumor tissue from primary liver carcinoma. The rearrangement joins TRBV28 to TRBJ1-4; D remains ambiguous. The DNA of the CDR3 is TGTGCCAGCAGTCACCGGGATAGTGGTCCTGCTATCGTTAAACTGTTTTTT. As protein: CASSHRDSGPAIVKLFF.